These T cell receptor beta chains were read from a single sample in a study of post-analysis software for immune sequencing data. TCRdb fed the PCR reads into MiXCR, producing one record per CDR3 protein. The table lists about 800,000 distinct CDR3 sequences, about 32% of them singletons, with 0.5% to 0.6% in the top ten. The specimen sequenced was blood. All receptors derive from a girl aged 5 to 17 with multiple sclerosis. CDR3s include the opening cysteine and the closing phenylalanine or tryptophan. D genes are given only for firm matches. Expanded clones are given a class, and other clones once, few, many or no size at all.

TRBV6-2/TRBV6-3	TRBJ2-1	.	.	TGTGCCAGCAGTTACGGCGCGGAGGGGAATGAGCAGTTCTTC	CASSYGAEGNEQFF
TRBV28	TRBJ2-5	.	.	TGTGCCAGCAGCAAACTTGACAGCCACGTGGAGACCCAGTACTTC	CASSKLDSHVETQYF
TRBV7-2	TRBJ2-1	few	.	TGTGCCAGCAGCTTAGCCCCTCTCCGGCGGAGCACACACAATGAGCAGTTCTTC	CASSLAPLRRSTHNEQFF
TRBV5-1	TRBJ1-1	few	TRBD1	TGCGCCAGCAGCTTGGGGGGACAGGGAGGTATCACTGAAGCTTTCTTT	CASSLGGQGGITEAFF
TRBV29-1	TRBJ2-5	.	TRBD1	TGCAGCGTTGATGCGGGGACAGGAAGACCTCAAGAGACCCAGTACTTC	CSVDAGTGRPQETQYF
TRBV7-9	TRBJ1-1	.	TRBD1	TGTGCCAGCAGCTCATCAGGGGGCACTGAAGCTTTCTTT	CASSSSGGTEAFF
TRBV25-1	TRBJ1-2	.	.	TGTGCCAGCAGTGAAACAGGGCCTTATGGCTACACCTTC	CASSETGPYGYTF
TRBV29-1	TRBJ2-7	many	TRBD2	TGCAGCGTAGAACTAGCGGGAGAAACGTGGCAGTACTTC	CSVELAGETWQYF
TRBV2	TRBJ1-5	.	.	TGTGCCAGCAGACGGACATTGATTAGCAATCAGCCCCAGCATTTT	CASRRTLISNQPQHF
TRBV25-1	TRBJ2-7	.	.	TGTGCCAGCAGTGATTCAACAGATCTGCCCTACGAGCAGTACTTC	CASSDSTDLPYEQYF
TRBV28	TRBJ1-4	.	.	TGTGCCAGCAGCTCCTATGGTGATACCGGGTGGGCTAATGAAAAACTGTTTTTT	CASSSYGDTGWANEKLFF
TRBV3-1	TRBJ2-7	.	TRBD2	TGTGCCAGCAGTGGGGGGGTCGCGACATCCTACGAGCAGTACTTC	CASSGGVATSYEQYF
TRBV11-2	TRBJ1-2	.	.	TGTGCCAGCAGCTTGTCGGCGGACTATGGCTACACCTTC	CASSLSADYGYTF
TRBV5-1	TRBJ2-5	few	.	TGCGCCAGCAGCTTGGGCAGGGCCCTCCAAGAGACCCAGTACTTC	CASSLGRALQETQYF
TRBV18	TRBJ1-2	few	.	TGTGCCAGCTCACCAGTAGGAGGGGCCATCTATGGCTACACCTTC	CASSPVGGAIYGYTF
TRBV9	TRBJ2-3	.	TRBD2	TGTGCCAGCAGTCTTGCGTCAAGCGGGGCAGATACGCAGTATTTT	CASSLASSGADTQYF
TRBV7-2	TRBJ2-7	.	.	TGTGCCAGCAGCTCCGCGCGAACGACTGTGCAGTACTTC	CASSSARTTVQYF
TRBV2	TRBJ1-4	.	TRBD1	TGTGCCAGCAGTCGAAGACAGGGGTGGAGTGAAAAACTGTTTTTT	CASSRRQGWSEKLFF
TRBV27	TRBJ2-3	.	TRBD2	TGTGCCAGCAGTCCCAGAAGCGGGGGTGGCACAGATGCGCAGTATTTT	CASSPRSGGGTDAQYF
TRBV14	TRBJ1-4	.	.	TGTGCCAGCAGCCAAGGGGCCTCCGCGAGCGAAAAACTGTTTTTT	CASSQGASASEKLFF
TRBV5-1	TRBJ2-7	few	.	TGCGCCAGCAGCGAACAGGGACGCGAGCAGTACTTC	CASSEQGREQYF
TRBV4-3	TRBJ2-7	.	.	TGCGCCAGCAGCCTCCGGGCTAGCGCCTACAATGAGCAGTACTTC	CASSLRASAYNEQYF
TRBV3-1	TRBJ2-3	.	.	TGTGCCAGCAGCCCGCGGGTCCCGGCCGAAGATACGCAGTATTTT	CASSPRVPAEDTQYF
TRBV6-1	TRBJ2-7	few	TRBD1	TGTGCCAGCAGGAGACAGGGTTCCAACGAGCAGTACTTC	CASRRQGSNEQYF
TRBV27	TRBJ2-3	.	.	TGTGCCAGCAGTTTGGCCTCGCCAGCAGATACGCAGTATTTT	CASSLASPADTQYF
TRBV28	TRBJ2-3	few	.	TGTGCCAGCAGCCAGTCGGGGCATACGCAGTATTTT	CASSQSGHTQYF
TRBV7-9	TRBJ1-5	few	TRBD1	TGTGCCAGCAGCGGGACAGCGCCAACCCGTAATCAGCCCCAGCATTTT	CASSGTAPTRNQPQHF
TRBV20-1	TRBJ1-4	.	TRBD1	TGCAGTGCGGCCGGGACAGGGGTAATAAAACTGTTTTTT	CSAAGTGVIKLFF
TRBV20-1	TRBJ2-1	few	TRBD2	TGCAGTGCTATTCAAGCGGGAGTCAGAGTGGCCTACAATGAGCAGTTCTTC	CSAIQAGVRVAYNEQFF
TRBV6-2/TRBV6-3	TRBJ2-1	.	.	TGTGCCAGCAGTTACCTAGGGGCTACCTACAATGAGCAGTTCTTC	CASSYLGATYNEQFF
TRBV13	TRBJ2-1	.	TRBD2	TGTGCCAGCAGCTTACGGGCGGGAGCGAAATTGGGTGAGCAGTTCTTC	CASSLRAGAKLGEQFF
TRBV6-1	TRBJ1-1	.	TRBD1	TGTGCCAGCAGCCCTCGTCCGGGGGGGGACAGGGGAGGCACTGAAGCTTTCTTT	CASSPRPGGDRGGTEAFF